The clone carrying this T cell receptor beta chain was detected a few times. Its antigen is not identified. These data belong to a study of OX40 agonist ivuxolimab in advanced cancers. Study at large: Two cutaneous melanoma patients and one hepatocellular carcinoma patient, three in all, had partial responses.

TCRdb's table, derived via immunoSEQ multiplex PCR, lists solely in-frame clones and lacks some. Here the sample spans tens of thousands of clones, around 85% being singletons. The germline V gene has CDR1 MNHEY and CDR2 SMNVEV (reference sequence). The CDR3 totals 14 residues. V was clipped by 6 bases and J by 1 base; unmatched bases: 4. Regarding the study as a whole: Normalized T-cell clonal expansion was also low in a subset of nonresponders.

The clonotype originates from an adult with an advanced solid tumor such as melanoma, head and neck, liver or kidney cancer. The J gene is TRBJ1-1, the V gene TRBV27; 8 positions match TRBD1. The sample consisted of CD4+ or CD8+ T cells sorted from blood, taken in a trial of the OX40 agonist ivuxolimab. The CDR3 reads CASRQGGWNTEAFF. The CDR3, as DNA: TGTGCCAGCAGACAGGGGGGCTGGAACACTGAAGCTTTCTTT.